This TCR beta chain was sequenced during a study of T cells in Graves' hyperthyroidism and ophthalmopathy. Remarks on this clonotype: It is likely a read error, because the conserved phenylalanine at the end of the CDR3 is missing.

TCR beta CDR3 regions were amplified from RNA transcripts. The study used the HTBI primer set for a first-round RT-PCR of the TCR CDR3. Via MiXCR, TCRdb re-called the multiplex PCR reads, giving one row per CDR3 protein. The sample has fewer than 800,000 distinct CDR3 sequences, 16% seen once. The germline V and J ends were trimmed by 5 bases and 1 base, with 9 bases remaining between them. Germline lookup yields CDR1 SEHNR and CDR2 FQNEAQ (reference sequence). CDR3 length: 14 amino acids. The receptor was isolated from a young man with Graves' hyperthyroidism. This chain connects TRBV7-9 to TRBJ1-3, with no clear D. Sequenced material: blood. CDR3 nucleotide sequence: TGTGCCAGCAGCCAAACTTATTCTGGAAACACCATATATCTT. It is translated as CASSQTYSGNTIYL.